This record concerns one T cell receptor (beta chain) sequence. The target of this receptor is not known. Base-call qualities are not available, and no considerably larger clone is one nucleotide away. Libraries were prepared through the immunoSEQ multiplex PCR assay. The multiplex PCR relied on a mix of 60 forward primers for TCR Vbeta segments and 13 reverse primers for TCR Jbeta segments. Amplification of the CDR3 region of rearranged TCR beta genes was performed with a multiplex PCR assay on genomic DNA. Amplified TCR beta libraries were sequenced as 87-base-pair reads on the Illumina HiSeq System. In the original analysis: A later analysis tallied tens of millions of unique TCR beta chains across the approximately 670 repertoires, and around 9.9 million of those chains were shared by two or more donors. To remove PCR and sequencing errors, raw reads were error-corrected and collapsed into unique sequences using a nearest-neighbor algorithm that merged closely related sequences. V, D and J gene segments were assigned by aligning CDR3 sequences to IMGT reference sequences. Each retained sequence needed at least a six-nucleotide match to both a V gene segment and a J gene segment. A rearrangement counted as productive if the CDR3 had no stop codons and remained in frame with V and J, and every other rearrangement counted as non-productive. CDR3 was defined according to IMGT convention as the region running from the second conserved V-encoded cysteine to the conserved J-encoded phenylalanine. In an earlier analysis of roughly 610 of the donors, sequences lacking an unambiguous match to a single V gene segment were excluded. In an earlier analysis of almost 600 of the donors, a V segment was called functional when productive rearrangements were above 56.7%, and segregating when the standard deviation between donors exceeded 5%. A statistical classification framework was built to diagnose cytomegalovirus status from the catalog of TCR beta chain sequences. In a later analysis, TCR nucleotide sequences were compared against IMGT/GENE-DB human TR gene sequences so that V and J genes could be assigned. The TCRdist pipeline was used in a later analysis to assign CDR3 sequences and most-parsimonious VDJ recombination scenarios. In a later analysis, every TCR beta chain was defined by the combination of its CDR3 amino acid sequence and its V-gene family, and reads without a unique V-gene family were dropped. As a way to deal with suspected cross-contamination and a sequencing artifact, a later analysis dropped 640 or so nucleotide sequences that were highly shared and had low generation probability. For each public chain, a later analysis derived a clonal expansion index from normalized ranks of inferred template counts within each repertoire. In a later analysis, generation probabilities were computed using a VDJ recombination model fitted to out-of-frame rearrangements, and the results were checked against IGoR. In a later analysis, hypergeometric tests were used to score TCR-TCR, TCR-HLA and TCR-CMV co-occurrence, with a repertoire-size bias correction applied to TCR pairs. To estimate false discovery rates, a later analysis permuted the HLA or CMV assignments 20 times. A later analysis grouped co-occurring TCRs with DBSCAN, adding TCRdist sequence similarity when clustering within HLA-allele-positive subsets. Co-occurrence clustering excluded repertoires with fewer than 30,000 or more than 120,000 public chains, plus five with anomalous nucleotide sharing. In its TCRdb copy, this immuneACCESS table keeps in-frame sequences only and misses some clones. Where compared with another copy, unresolved V genes explain less than half of these, and the others have no known cause. That table supplies the V and J calls and clone size; D and trimming were determined from the DNA. The sample profile shows roughly 130,000 clones; roughly 77% of them were found once. In total, the top ten clones hold approximately 3% of the sample.

The entry originates in a study of cytomegalovirus exposure and HLA in healthy donors (dated by TCRdb to 2017 to 2019). Describing the broader study: An earlier analysis of 587 of the donors reported 276 Gb of sequence data and roughly 120 million unique TCR beta sequences obtained from roughly 170 million T cells. Five DR-DQ haplotypes were handled as single units for association and clustering, since linkage in the cohort was strong. Every repertoire in the discovery cohort had been generated on one and the same sequencing platform. The genetic ancestry cluster associated with self-reported Caucasian donors included 80% to 90% of the 398 genotyped donors. Typing coverage differed by locus: A, B, C, DRB1 and DQB1 were typed in about 629-630 donors, DQA1 in roughly 500, DPA1 in approximately 610, and DPB1 in around 440. HLA typing covered class I and class II loci at four-digit resolution. About 320 gigabases of sequencing data and tens of millions of unique TCR sequences were included in an early release covering about 620 HLA-typed donors. The study profiled the T cell repertoires of under 700 subjects by immunosequencing and related them to cytomegalovirus serostatus. Among around 400 genotyped donors of the cohort, an average of approximately 240,000 unique TCR beta nucleotide sequences was sequenced per donor, of which approximately 19% were non-productive. The study combined high-throughput TCR immunosequencing, statistical association of individual TCRs with disease status, and machine learning to predict cytomegalovirus infection status. A later analysis re-analyzed previously published TCR beta repertoires from roughly 630 donors and added high-resolution HLA genotyping to study TCR occurrence patterns. Rather than using new phenotypic data, the later analysis identified candidate immune exposures from TCR beta sequences and from how often those sequences occurred across donors. An earlier analysis of 500 to 650 of the donors applied high-throughput TCR beta sequencing to assess whether each TCR beta V gene segment acted as functional or pseudogenic. Along with the approximately 620-subject first cohort, a separate validation cohort of roughly 110 different subjects was used. The study was designed to test whether signatures of past pathogen exposure could be identified by cataloging public T cell receptors. In a later genetic analysis, genome-wide SNP genotypes for about 55% of the roughly 700 donors were used, and that subset was treated as a discovery cohort. Alongside the repertoire data, information on donor age, sex, ethnicity and CMV serostatus was compiled. The paper as a whole reports these results and caveats: In this cohort, only TCR beta chains were sequenced, and detectable features were limited by the absence of alpha or paired-chain data. A later analysis found that TCR association rates varied across HLA loci, with DRB1 alleles showing the most associated TCRs and HLA-C alleles the fewest. In the study, 150 to 200 TCR beta chains were listed as associated with cytomegalovirus. Correlated functional status among segregating V segments might be attributable to linkage disequilibrium, but an unknown experimental factor could not be ruled out. Assigning TCR associations to individual alleles was difficult when HLA alleles, especially DR and DQ, strongly co-occurred. An earlier analysis of approximately 540 of the donors showed that most TCR beta V segments appeared in productive rearrangements either about 87% or about 30% of the time, which broadly matched IMGT annotations. A group of highly shared sequence variants was considered likely to be a technical artifact of the sequencing pipeline. In vitro tests confirmed that three of the cytomegalovirus-associated TCR beta chains recognize cytomegalovirus antigens. The authors suggested that the approach could potentially be extended to other disease states and immunological phenotypes. Fewer than 20 rarely observed V segments, including chromosome 9 orphons, were excluded from the earlier analysis of just under 600 of the donors because counts were too low. Most TCR sequences were observed very rarely across donors, whereas some public TCRs were present in many individuals. In both the original and validation cohorts, the classifier was reported to diagnose cytomegalovirus status with high specificity and sensitivity. Most CMV-associated TCR beta chains appeared to be HLA-restricted in a later analysis, and the HLA associations seemed to be driven largely by CMV exposure. A further reported finding was that TCR beta sequences accurately predicted the HLA-A and HLA-B alleles for most subjects in the first cohort. In a later genetic analysis, a missense DCLRE1C variant was associated with V-gene and J-gene trimming of TCR beta chains, and the association was replicated in an independent cohort. According to a later genetic analysis, donors in an Asian-associated ancestry cluster had fewer N-insertions in productive TCRs than the roughly 700-donor mean. According to a later analysis, parvovirus B19, influenza, CMV and Epstein-Barr virus appeared linked to several top co-occurrence clusters. CMV serostatus was the only immune exposure information available for the cohort. In a later analysis, around 17,000 TCR beta sequences were associated with specific HLA alleles at a false discovery rate of 0.05. Some IMGT-functional V segments, including TRBV6-2 and TRBV6-3, could not be distinguished by the 87-base-pair reads and were therefore excluded. In a later analysis, HLA-associated TCR beta chains showed more clonal expansion and lower generation probabilities than non-associated chains that were equally common. Roughly uniform sequencing depth across donors was assumed in presence/absence analyses, although this assumption may not hold. Because HLA typing was unavailable for some donors at each locus, only the typed subset was used in association tests.

The cohort comprised 550 to 700 healthy bone marrow donors. Cohort members were all nominally healthy when sampled, although unrecorded immune exposures were likely present. The donor tested CMV seronegative and was one of the 352 seronegative cohort members. A peripheral blood sample was provided by each donor, and peripheral blood mononuclear cells were used for TCR beta sequencing. Genomic DNA extraction from the blood cell samples was performed with the Qiagen DNeasy Blood Extraction Kit. CDR1 and CDR2 are read off the germline V gene (reference sequence) as LNHDA and SQIVND. Taken from cysteine to phenylalanine, the CDR3 has 14 residues. Only CDR3 DNA is held: 42 bases, read in frame from base 1. Trimming costs V 4 bases and J 0 bases, and their ends lie 7 bases apart.

Material for sequencing was PBMCs. Rearrangement joined TRBV19 to TRBJ1-3; TRBD1 is a possible D gene, resting on 5 matching bases. This sequence originates from a female donor in good health and CMV-seronegative. The nucleotide sequence reads TGTGCCAGTAGTACCCAGGGCTCTGGAAACACCATATATTTT. It codes for CASSTQGSGNTIYF.